This is a list of T cell receptor beta chains from one sample in a study of shared clonotypes between healthy human individuals. Some clones are missing from TCRdb's copy, which holds only in-frame ones; the method was immunoSEQ multiplex PCR. There are roughly 490,000 clones in the sample; about three quarters occur only once, and around 13% lies in the top ten. Material: PBMCs. These TCRs come from a woman aged 40 to 50 in good health. Some clones in this sample may be carry-over from other donors' samples. The CDR3 runs from the conserved cysteine through the conserved F or W. D genes are given only for firm matches. Where a row states a size, it is once, few, many or the class of an expanded clone; other rows omit it.

V	size	J	D	DNA	CDR3
TRBV14	-	TRBJ2-3	-	TGTGCCAGCAGCCCCGTGGGGCCGGCAGATACGCAGTATTTT	CASSPVGPADTQYF
TRBV9	-	TRBJ2-3	-	TGTGCCAGCAGCGTAGGAGGGGCCCCTAGCACAGATACGCAGTATTTT	CASSVGGAPSTDTQYF
TRBV7-6	few	TRBJ1-1	-	TGTGCCAGCAGCTTACGTTCAGGGGAAGCTCCTTTCTTT	CASSLRSGEAPFF
TRBV7-2	-	TRBJ2-7	-	TGTGCCAGCAGCTTGAGGGAATCCTACGAGCAGTACTTC	CASSLRESYEQYF
TRBV5-1	-	TRBJ2-1	TRBD2	TGCGCCAGCAGCTTGGAACTAGCGGGAGACAATGAGCAGTTCTTC	CASSLELAGDNEQFF
TRBV19	-	TRBJ2-1	TRBD2	TGTGCCAGTAGTCGGACTAGCGGATCCTACAATGAGCAGTTCTTC	CASSRTSGSYNEQFF
TRBV2	-	TRBJ1-1	TRBD1	TGTGCCAGCGGCGGACAGGGTGTTGAAGCTTTCTTT	CASGGQGVEAFF
TRBV4-2	many	TRBJ2-7	-	TGTGCCAGCAGCCAAAGCTACGAGCAGTACTTC	CASSQSYEQYF
TRBV19	-	TRBJ2-1	TRBD2	TGTGCCAGTAGTCCCGGGGGACTAGCGGGGGTGTTTTCCTACAATGAGCAGTTCTTC	CASSPGGLAGVFSYNEQFF
TRBV4-3	-	TRBJ1-1	-	TGCGCCAGCAGCCATATCATGGACACGAACACTGAAGCTTTCTTT	CASSHIMDTNTEAFF